These 25 T cell receptor beta chains share one sample of origin, sequenced in a study of blood T cell repertoires in COVID-19. Generated by immunoSEQ multiplex PCR, the TCRdb table keeps only in-frame clones and is missing some. The sample has around 37,000 clones, around 87% seen once. The sample taken for sequencing was peripheral blood. All receptors derive from a man in his sixties with active or convalescent COVID-19.

This clone was counted a single time. The V call is TRBV7-9, the J call TRBJ2-7; D is possibly TRBD2 (6 bases). The ends were cut back, 1 base at V and 2 bases at J, with 12 bases in the middle. The CDR3 consists of 15 residues. Germline CDR1 reads SEHNR; CDR2 reads FQNEAQ (reference sequence). The CDR3 sequence: CASSLGTSRTYEQYF. The CDR3 region has the DNA TGTGCCAGCAGCTTAGGTACTAGCAGGACCTACGAGCAGTACTTC.

The chain recombines TRBV5-1 with TRBJ2-1; possible D gene TRBD2, 6 bases. Germline V gene data show CDR1 as SGHRS and CDR2 as YFSETQ. V was clipped by 1 base and J by 6 bases, with 17 bases between them. The CDR3 is 16 amino acids. Written as DNA, the CDR3 is TGCGCCAGCAGCTTGATATGGGGGAGGATTGTCAATGAGCAGTTCTTC. Its protein is CASSLIWGRIVNEQFF.

V and J are TRBV28 and TRBJ1-1; tentatively, D is TRBD1 (5 bases). The V end was cut by 5 bases, the J end by 1 base, with 11 bases between. Germline lookup yields CDR1 MDHEN and CDR2 SYDVKM. This CDR3 has 14 amino acids. CDR3 DNA sequence: TGTGCCAGCAGTCGCGGGGGACCGAACACTGAAGCTTTCTTT. Encoded protein: CASSRGGPNTEAFF. Full variable domain (missing parts from reference TRBV28 and TRBJ1-1): DVKVTQSSRYLVKRTGEKVFLECVQDMDHENMFWYRQDPGLGLRLIYFSYDVKMKEKGDIPEGYSVSREKKERFSLILESASTNQTSMYLCASSRGGPNTEAFFGQGTRLTVV.

This clone came up once. The J gene is TRBJ2-3, the V gene TRBV27; the match to TRBD2 covers 9 bases. Per germline, CDR1 MNHEY and CDR2 SMNVEV (reference sequence). The CDR3 contains 15 residues. V was clipped by 4 bases and J by 4 bases; unmatched bases: 6. The CDR3 DNA reads TGTGCCAGCAGTTCTCGCGGGAGGGCCTCAGATACGCAGTATTTT. Translated, it gives CASSSRGRASDTQYF.

The chain is built from TRBV10-1 and TRBJ2-3, with 10 bases matching TRBD2. Trimming at V came to 3 bases and at J to 4 bases, leaving 7 bases not matched to a gene. Germline values: CDR1 WNHNN, CDR2 SYGVQD (reference sequence). CDR3 size: 16 residues. The CDR3 DNA reads as TGCGCCAGCAGTGATAGTCCTAGCGGGAGTGCAGATACGCAGTATTTT. Residues: CASSDSPSGSADTQYF.

This clone was recorded once. The gene calls are TRBV29-1 and TRBJ1-1, with D perhaps TRBD1 (5 bases). The CDR3 spans 12 residues. The germline V gene has CDR1 SQVTM and CDR2 ANQGSEA. The V and J ends lost 6 bases and 1 base respectively, with 9 bases between them. The CDR3 sequence is CSVVTGNTEAFF. The CDR3 nucleotides are TGCAGCGTGGTAACAGGGAACACTGAAGCTTTCTTT.

The chain couples TRBV9 to TRBJ2-1; the D is unclear. Germline V gene sequence: CDR1 SGDLS, CDR2 YYNGEE. The V gene lost 3 bases and the J gene lost 10 bases, with 11 bases spanning the gap. CDR3 length: 12 amino acids. CDR3 amino acids: CASSDTAGEQFF. As DNA, the CDR3 is TGTGCCAGCAGCGACACAGCTGGGGAGCAGTTCTTC.

The chain carries TRBV7-7 and TRBJ2-7; 8 nucleotides align to TRBD1. Trimming removed 4 bases from V and 6 bases from J; junction bases left unmatched: 5. Germline values: CDR1 SSHAT, CDR2 FNYEAQ (reference sequence). The CDR3 is made up of 13 amino acids. CDR3 sequence: CASSSGTGSEQYF. The CDR3 DNA reads TGTGCCAGCAGCTCGGGGACAGGTAGCGAGCAGTACTTC.

The rearrangement uses TRBV18 and TRBJ1-1; possibly TRBD1 for D (6 bases). Germline V gene data show CDR1 as KGHSH and CDR2 as LQKENI. V was pared by 5 bases and J by 4 bases, with 14 bases between. The CDR3 covers 14 residues. The CDR3 here is CASSIGGAGTEAFF. CDR3 bases: TGTGCCAGCTCAATCGGGGGGGCGGGCACTGAAGCTTTCTTT. Full variable domain (outside the CDR3, taken from reference TRBV18 and TRBJ1-1): NAGVMQNPRHLVRRRGQEARLRCSPMKGHSHVYWYRQLPEEGLKFMVYLQKENIIDESGMPKERFSAEFPKEGPSILRIQQVVRGDSAAYFCASSIGGAGTEAFFGQGTRLTVV.

V is TRBV30 and J is TRBJ2-3; 13 bases align to TRBD2. CDR1 is GTSNPN and CDR2 is SVGIG in the germline V gene (reference sequence). The CDR3 runs 13 residues. V lost 3 bases and J lost 9; bases outside the gene matches: 3. CDR3 nucleotides: TGTGCCTGGAGCGGGACTAGCGGGGTGACGCAGTATTTT. Translation gives CAWSGTSGVTQYF.

This chain connects TRBV9 to TRBJ2-5; no clear D gene. V lost 0 bases to trimming and J lost 1 base, with 10 bases between them. Germline loops: CDR1 SGDLS, CDR2 YYNGEE. CDR3 size: 15 residues. CDR3 protein: CASSVGGPIQETQYF. The CDR3 coding sequence is TGTGCCAGCAGCGTAGGAGGTCCAATCCAAGAGACCCAGTACTTC.

The rearrangement joins TRBV9 to TRBJ2-7, with 7 nucleotides matching TRBD2. Germline V gene sequence: CDR1 SGDLS, CDR2 YYNGEE. V lost 1 base and J lost 6; bases outside the gene matches: 13. There are 16 residues in the CDR3. CDR3 region: CASSVNAGAVVGEQYF. The CDR3 coding sequence is TGTGCCAGCAGCGTAAATGCGGGAGCGGTAGTCGGCGAGCAGTACTTC.

The chain has TRBV27 and TRBJ1-6; D gene ambiguous. V was shortened by 5 bases and J by 7 bases, with 12 bases between the two germline ends. The CDR3 runs 14 residues. Looked up from germline, CDR1 is MNHEY and CDR2 is SMNVEV (reference sequence). The CDR3 sequence: CASSPLMANSPLHF. The CDR3 DNA is TGTGCCAGCAGTCCACTAATGGCCAATTCACCCCTCCACTTT.

The chain links TRBV19 to TRBJ2-5, with 8 bases fitting TRBD2. The CDR3 runs to 15 residues. Per germline, CDR1 LNHDA and CDR2 SQIVND (reference sequence). The trim removed 6 bases at V and 3 bases at J, leaving 9 bases unmatched. CDR3 coding DNA: TGTGCCAGTAGAGGCGGGAGGCTGGGCGAAGAGACCCAGTACTTC. This gives the protein CASRGGRLGEETQYF.

The genes are TRBV4-3 and TRBJ2-7, with 10 positions matching TRBD1. Germline V gene lookup returns CDR1 LGHNA and CDR2 YSLEER. This CDR3 region has 14 residues. Losses at the gene ends were 4 bases for V and 3 bases for J; bases not matched to a gene: 3. The CDR3 DNA follows: TGCGCCAGCAGCCCAGGGACAGGGGACTACGAGCAGTACTTC. It encodes CASSPGTGDYEQYF.

V gene TRBV5-1 combines with J gene TRBJ2-3; TRBD1 might be the D (6 bases). CDR3 length: 14 amino acids. Trimming pared 0 bases from V and 7 bases from J, leaving 12 bases between. Germline loops: CDR1 SGHRS, CDR2 YFSETQ. Here the CDR3 reads CASSLATGTYTQYF. For the CDR3, the DNA is TGCGCCAGCAGCTTGGCGACAGGAACTTATACGCAGTATTTT.

The V gene is TRBV11-2, the J gene TRBJ2-1; 12 bases map to TRBD2. The ends lost 6 bases at V and 9 bases at J; junction bases unmatched: 6. CDR1 and CDR2 (germline): SGHAT, FQNNGV. This CDR3 region has 14 residues. In DNA form, the CDR3 reads TGTGCCAGCAGGAAGACTAGCGGGAGCTTTGAGCAGTTCTTC. Protein sequence: CASRKTSGSFEQFF.

This chain links TRBV14 with TRBJ1-2; D remains ambiguous. Germline-derived CDR1 and CDR2 are SGHDN and FVKESK. V dropped 1 base and J dropped 4 bases, with 7 bases sitting between them. This CDR3 spans 13 amino acids. For the CDR3, the DNA is TGTGCCAGCAGCCAAGGTCCTCTCTATGGCTACACCTTC. It encodes CASSQGPLYGYTF.

The V call is TRBV7-9, the J call TRBJ2-5; perhaps TRBD2 as D (6 bases). Trimming cost V 5 bases and J 5 bases, with 18 bases left between them. This CDR3 region has 15 residues. Per the germline V gene, CDR1 is SEHNR and CDR2 is FQNEAQ (reference sequence). CDR3 region: CASSKARGLEETQYF. CDR3 nucleotides: TGTGCCAGCAGCAAAGCTCGGGGGTTGGAGGAGACCCAGTACTTC.

The chain recombines TRBV30 with TRBJ2-1; D not resolved. The V end was cut by 2 bases, the J end by 6 bases, with 11 bases between. In germline, CDR1 is GTSNPN, CDR2 SVGIG (reference sequence). This CDR3 contains 13 residues. DNA for the CDR3: TGTGCCTGGAGTCCCGGGTTACGCAATGAGCAGTTCTTC. This translates into CAWSPGLRNEQFF.

DNA for the CDR3: TGTGCCAGCAGCGTAGCAGGGCAGGTAGGGGAGCTGTTTTTT. Encoded protein: CASSVAGQVGELFF. This rearrangement joins TRBV9 to TRBJ2-2; D might be TRBD1 (5 bases). The germline gives CDR1 SGDLS, CDR2 YYNGEE. V shed 0 bases and J shed 8 bases, with 11 bases lying between them. There are 14 residues in the CDR3.

The rearrangement uses TRBV11-3 and TRBJ2-5, with 9 bases that match TRBD2. Germline CDR1 and CDR2: SGHNT and YENEEA. Germline trimming cut 2 bases from V and 5 bases from J; bases unmatched to any gene: 3. The CDR3 has 14 amino acids. This CDR3 is CASSLSGRRETQYF. The CDR3 region has the DNA TGTGCCAGCAGCTTAAGCGGGAGGAGGGAGACCCAGTACTTC.

Written as DNA, the CDR3 is TGTGCCAGCTCCCCAAACCCGGGTGTCGACTATGGCTACACCTTC. Residues: CASSPNPGVDYGYTF. The chain employs TRBV18 and TRBJ1-2; D ambiguous. The CDR3 is 15 residues long. Germline-derived CDR1 and CDR2 are KGHSH and LQKENI. Trimming stripped 6 bases from V and 3 bases from J, with 17 bases between. The full variable domain, completed using reference TRBV18 and TRBJ1-2, is NAGVMQNPRHLVRRRGQEARLRCSPMKGHSHVYWYRQLPEEGLKFMVYLQKENIIDESGMPKERFSAEFPKEGPSILRIQQVVRGDSAAYFCASSPNPGVDYGYTFGSGTRLTVV.

The chain recombines TRBV5-1 with TRBJ2-1, with 14 positions matching TRBD2. This CDR3 is built from 15 residues. Trimming cost V 2 bases and J 10 bases; bases outside gene matches: 5. Germline values: CDR1 SGHRS, CDR2 YFSETQ. CDR3: CASSLGTSGSREQFF. Written as DNA, the CDR3 is TGCGCCAGCAGCTTAGGGACTAGCGGGAGTCGGGAGCAGTTCTTC.

Written as DNA, the CDR3 is TGTGCCAGCAGTTCCCTAGCGGGGGAGCTCACAGATACGCAGTATTTT. Translation: CASSSLAGELTDTQYF. J is TRBJ2-3 and V is TRBV28, with 10 nucleotides matching TRBD2. Looked up from germline, CDR1 is MDHEN and CDR2 is SYDVKM. CDR3 size: 16 residues. The V gene end was trimmed by 4 bases and the J gene end by 2 bases; junction bases not matched to a gene: 6.